A single TCR beta chain is shown here with its context. As yet, its antigen is unknown. V lost 0 bases and J lost 7, with 18 bases in between. The CDR3 runs 15 residues. CDR1 is DFQATT and CDR2 is SNEGSKA in the germline V gene (reference sequence). These data come from a study of T-cell memory formation after mild COVID-19. Study-wide results and caveats: Cross-reactive memory seemingly joined, as some responding clones were found in pre-infection memory.

Via MiXCR, TCRdb re-called the 5' RACE reads, giving one row per CDR3 protein. The table shows 350,000 to 500,000 distinct CDR3 sequences, with 15% to 25% occurring only once. J is TRBJ1-2 and V is TRBV20-1; possible D gene TRBD1, 6 bases. The sequence derives from an adult woman who had mild COVID-19 (a few samples of this study predate the infection). Cell type and time point are not known. Specimen: PBMCs or a T cell subset sorted from them (not recorded which). Here the CDR3 DNA reads TGCAGTGCTAGAGACCCCGCCTCAGGGGCAAGTGGCTACACCTTC. Its translation: CSARDPASGASGYTF.